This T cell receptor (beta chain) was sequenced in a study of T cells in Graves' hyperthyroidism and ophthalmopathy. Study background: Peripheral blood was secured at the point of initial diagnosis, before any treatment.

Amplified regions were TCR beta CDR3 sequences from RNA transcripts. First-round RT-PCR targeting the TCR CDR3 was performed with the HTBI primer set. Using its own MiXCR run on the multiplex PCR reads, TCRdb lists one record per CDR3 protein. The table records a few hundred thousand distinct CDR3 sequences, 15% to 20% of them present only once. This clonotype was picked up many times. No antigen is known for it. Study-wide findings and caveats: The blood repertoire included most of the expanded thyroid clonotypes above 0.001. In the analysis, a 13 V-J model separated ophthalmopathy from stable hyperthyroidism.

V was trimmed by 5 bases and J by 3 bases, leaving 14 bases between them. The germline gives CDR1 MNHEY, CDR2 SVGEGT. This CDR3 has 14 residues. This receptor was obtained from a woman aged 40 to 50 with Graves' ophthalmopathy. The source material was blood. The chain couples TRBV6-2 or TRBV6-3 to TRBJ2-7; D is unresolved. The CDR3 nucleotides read TGTGCCAGCAGTCCCACGGCGGTTGGCTACGAGCAGTACTTC. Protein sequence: CASSPTAVGYEQYF.